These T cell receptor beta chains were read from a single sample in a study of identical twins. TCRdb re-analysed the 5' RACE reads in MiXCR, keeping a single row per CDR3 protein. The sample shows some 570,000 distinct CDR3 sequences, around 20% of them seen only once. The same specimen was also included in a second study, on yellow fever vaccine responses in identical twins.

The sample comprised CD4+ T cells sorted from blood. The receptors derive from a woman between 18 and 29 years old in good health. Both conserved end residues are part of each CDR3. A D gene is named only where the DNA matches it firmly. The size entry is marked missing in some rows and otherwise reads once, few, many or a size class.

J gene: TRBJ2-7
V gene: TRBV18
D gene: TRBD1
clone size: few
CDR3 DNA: TGTGCCAGCTCACCGCGGACAGGGGACTTC
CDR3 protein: CASSPRTGDF

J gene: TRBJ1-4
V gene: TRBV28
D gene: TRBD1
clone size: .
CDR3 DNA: TGTGCCAGCAGTTCACTACAGGGGGCCGTTCTTTTT
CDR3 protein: CASSSLQGAVLF

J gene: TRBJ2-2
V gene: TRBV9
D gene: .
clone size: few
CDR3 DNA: TGTGCCAGCAGCGTAGTACCGTCTACCGGCGCGAACACCGGGGAGCTGTTTTTT
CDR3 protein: CASSVVPSTGANTGELFF

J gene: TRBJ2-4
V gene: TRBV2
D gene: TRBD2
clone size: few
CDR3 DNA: TGTGCCAGCAGTGGTCTAGCGGGAACCAAAAACATTCAGTACTTC
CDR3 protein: CASSGLAGTKNIQYF

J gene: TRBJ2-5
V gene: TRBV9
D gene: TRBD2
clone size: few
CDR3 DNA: TGTGCCAGCAGCACCCCGGGACTAGCGGATCAAGAGACCCAGTACTTC
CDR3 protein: CASSTPGLADQETQYF

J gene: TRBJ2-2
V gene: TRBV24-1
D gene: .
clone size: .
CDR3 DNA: TGTGCCACCAGGGATTCGGGGAGCCAGAACACCGGGGAGCTGTTTTTT
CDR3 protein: CATRDSGSQNTGELFF

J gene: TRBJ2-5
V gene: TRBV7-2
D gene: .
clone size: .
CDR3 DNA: TGTGCCAGCAGTGACGGACGACAAGAGACCCAGTACTTC
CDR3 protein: CASSDGRQETQYF

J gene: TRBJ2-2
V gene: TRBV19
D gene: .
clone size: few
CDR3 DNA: TGTGCCAGTAGCAACAGCCAGCCGAACACCGGGGAGCTGTTTTTT
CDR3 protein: CASSNSQPNTGELFF

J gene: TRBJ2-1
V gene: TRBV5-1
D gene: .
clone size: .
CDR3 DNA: TGCGCCAGCAGCCCCGCGGGCAGCTCCTACAATGAGCAGTTCTTC
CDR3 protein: CASSPAGSSYNEQFF

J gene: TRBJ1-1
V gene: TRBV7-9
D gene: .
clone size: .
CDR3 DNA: TGTGCCAGCAGCACACAACAGGGTTCAGGAGTGAACACTGAAGCTTTCTTT
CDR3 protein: CASSTQQGSGVNTEAFF

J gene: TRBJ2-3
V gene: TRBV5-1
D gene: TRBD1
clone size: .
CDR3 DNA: TGCGCCAGCGGGCCCTCGGGACAGGGGACAGATACGCAGTATTTT
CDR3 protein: CASGPSGQGTDTQYF